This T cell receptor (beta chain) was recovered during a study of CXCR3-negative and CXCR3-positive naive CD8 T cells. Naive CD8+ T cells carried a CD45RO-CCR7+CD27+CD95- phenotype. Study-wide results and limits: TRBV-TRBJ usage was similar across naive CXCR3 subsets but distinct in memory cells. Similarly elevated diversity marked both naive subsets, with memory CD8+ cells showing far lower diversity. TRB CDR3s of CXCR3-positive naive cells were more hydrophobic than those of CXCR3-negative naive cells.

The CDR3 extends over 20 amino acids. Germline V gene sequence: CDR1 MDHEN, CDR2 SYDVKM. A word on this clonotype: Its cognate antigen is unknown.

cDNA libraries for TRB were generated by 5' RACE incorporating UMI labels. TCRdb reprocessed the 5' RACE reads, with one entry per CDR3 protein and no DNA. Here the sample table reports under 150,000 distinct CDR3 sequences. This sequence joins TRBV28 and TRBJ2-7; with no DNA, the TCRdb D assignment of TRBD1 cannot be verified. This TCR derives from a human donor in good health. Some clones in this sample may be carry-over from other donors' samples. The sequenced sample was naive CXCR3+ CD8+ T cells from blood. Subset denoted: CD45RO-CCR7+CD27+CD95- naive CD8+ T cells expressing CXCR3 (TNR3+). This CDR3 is CASSFARHGTGGPYLYEQYF.